The 32 T cell receptor beta chains listed next were all sequenced from one sample in a study of cytomegalovirus exposure and HLA in healthy donors. The PCR used 60 Vbeta and 13 Jbeta primers. Produced via immunoSEQ multiplex PCR; TCRdb's table is partial and in-frame only. The data hold about 140,000 clones, with under 85% observed a single time. Sequenced material: PBMCs. These receptors were collected from a man aged 18 to 29 in good health and CMV-seronegative.

The genes are TRBV11-1 and TRBJ1-1; D not resolved. CDR3 length equals 13 residues. Germline CDR1 and CDR2: SGHAT and FQDESV (reference sequence). V lost 3 bases and J lost 1, with 6 bases in between. CDR3 loop: CASSFNGNTEAFF. CDR3 nucleotides: TGTGCCAGCAGCTTTAACGGGAACACTGAAGCTTTCTTT.

V and J are TRBV7-2 and TRBJ1-5, with 8 nucleotides matching TRBD1. Germline loops: CDR1 SGHTA, CDR2 FQGNSA. Trimming cost V 3 bases and J 3 bases; bases outside gene matches: 4. The CDR3 totals 15 residues. The CDR3 region is CASSFQQGANQPQHF. The CDR3 DNA follows: TGTGCCAGCAGCTTTCAGCAGGGGGCCAATCAGCCCCAGCATTTT.

The chain joins TRBV7-2 to TRBJ2-2; 7 bases agree with TRBD2. This CDR3 is 15 amino acids long. Germline-derived CDR1 and CDR2 are SGHTA and FQGNSA. The V and J ends lost 2 bases and 7 bases, in that order; junction bases with no gene match: 7. CDR3 loop: CASSLSQREGGELFF. The CDR3 DNA reads as TGTGCCAGCAGCTTATCCCAGAGGGAGGGCGGGGAGCTGTTTTTT. Full variable domain (missing parts from reference TRBV7-2 and TRBJ2-2): GAGVSQSPSNKVTEKGKDVELRCDPISGHTALYWYRQSLGQGLEFLIYFQGNSAPDKSGLPSDRFSAERTGGSVSTLTIQRTQQEDSAVYLCASSLSQREGGELFFGEGSRLTVL.

About this clone: The same CDR3 arises from other DNA sequences in this sample as well. The J gene is TRBJ2-1, the V gene TRBV6-5; D not resolved. CDR1 is MNHEY, CDR2 SVGAGI, per germline. With 0 bases removed from V and 7 bases from J, the gap between germline ends came to 7 bases. The CDR3 has 13 residues. The CDR3 spells CASSYSRVNEQFF. In DNA form, the CDR3 reads TGTGCCAGCAGTTACTCTCGTGTGAATGAGCAGTTCTTC.

The gene calls are TRBV5-1 and TRBJ1-5; D unresolved. Germline assignment: CDR1 SGHRS and CDR2 YFSETQ. The CDR3 is made up of 13 amino acids. V was cut by 3 bases and J by 6 bases, with 10 bases left in between. This CDR3 reads CASSSNSGQPQHF. As DNA, the CDR3 is TGCGCCAGCAGCTCTAACTCCGGTCAGCCCCAGCATTTT.

The chain uses TRBV18 and TRBJ2-1; the match to TRBD2 covers 10 bases. This CDR3 contains 15 residues. The germline gives CDR1 KGHSH, CDR2 LQKENI. Germline trimming cut 5 bases from V and 2 bases from J; bases unmatched to any gene: 3. The DNA for the CDR3 is TGTGCCAGCTCATCTACTAGCGGGGCCTACAATGAGCAGTTCTTC. Translated: CASSSTSGAYNEQFF.

This clone was seen just once. The gene calls are TRBV5-1 and TRBJ2-2; TRBD1 matches at 10 bases. The CDR3 covers 19 residues. Losses at the gene ends were 1 base for V and 0 bases for J; bases not matched to a gene: 9. Germline V gene data show CDR1 as SGHRS and CDR2 as YFSETQ. This CDR3 is CASSLSRDRGSANTGELFF. The CDR3 DNA is TGCGCCAGCAGCTTGAGCCGGGACAGGGGTTCGGCGAACACCGGGGAGCTGTTTTTT.

The chain uses TRBV5-1 and TRBJ2-1; 8 nucleotides match TRBD2. Trimming took 0 bases from V and 6 from J; bases not matched to a gene: 5. The CDR3 runs to 15 residues. The germline V gene encodes CDR1 SGHRS and CDR2 YFSETQ. The CDR3 DNA is TGCGCCAGCAGCTTGGGGGGGGGACTAGTCAATGAGCAGTTCTTC. Protein sequence: CASSLGGGLVNEQFF.

The chain carries TRBV5-6 and TRBJ1-2, with D perhaps TRBD1 (6 bases). V lost 1 base to trimming and J lost 2 bases, with 21 bases between them. The CDR3 spans 18 residues. Germline lookup yields CDR1 SGHDT and CDR2 YYEEEE. As DNA, the CDR3 is TGTGCCAGCAGCTTGAAAAATCCTGAGGACAGCCTCAACTATGGCTACACCTTC. It encodes CASSLKNPEDSLNYGYTF.

The rearrangement links TRBV5-1 to TRBJ1-5; D is possibly TRBD1 (6 bases). Trimming pared 2 bases from V and 7 bases from J, leaving 13 bases between. Germline V lookup: CDR1 SGHRS, CDR2 YFSETQ. The CDR3 runs to 14 residues. CDR3 region: CASSLGGAEQPQHF. The CDR3 nucleotides are TGCGCCAGCAGCTTAGGGGGGGCCGAGCAGCCCCAGCATTTT.

The chain is built from TRBV2 and TRBJ1-5, with D tentatively TRBD1 (5 bases). The CDR3 runs to 15 residues. Trimming pared 3 bases from V and 1 base from J, leaving 10 bases between. Germline loops: CDR1 SNHLY, CDR2 FYNNEI. This chain's CDR3 is CASSEEGLSNQPQHF. The CDR3 coding sequence is TGTGCCAGCAGTGAGGAGGGGCTGAGCAATCAGCCCCAGCATTTT.

The rearrangement uses TRBV14 and TRBJ1-1, with 8 bases matching TRBD1. Germline loops: CDR1 SGHDN, CDR2 FVKESK. This CDR3 is built from 16 residues. Germline trimming cut 1 base from V and 6 bases from J; bases unmatched to any gene: 10. The CDR3 coding sequence is TGTGCCAGCAGCCAAGCATCCCGGACAGGGAATGCTGAAGCTTTCTTT. This translates into CASSQASRTGNAEAFF.

The chain combines TRBV27 with TRBJ1-6; no firm D call. CDR3 length: 13 amino acids. Per germline, CDR1 MNHEY and CDR2 SMNVEV (reference sequence). The V and J ends lost 7 bases and 7 bases respectively, with 11 bases between them. The CDR3 DNA sequence: TGTGCCAGCATGGGCTCATGGAATTCACCCCTCCACTTT. This encodes CASMGSWNSPLHF.

This clone has more than one count but fewer than ten. The chain links TRBV5-3 to TRBJ1-6, with unresolved D. TRBV5-3 is an open reading frame whose function is uncertain. The CDR3 sequence is 16 residues long. Between the trimmed V and J ends, which lost 2 bases and 0 bases, there was a span of 9 bases. The chain's CDR3 is CARSFTASSYNSPLHF. As DNA, the CDR3 is TGTGCCAGAAGCTTTACGGCTAGCTCCTATAATTCACCCCTCCACTTT.

J is TRBJ2-7 and V is TRBV19, with 8 bases matching TRBD1. Germline lookup yields CDR1 LNHDA and CDR2 SQIVND (reference sequence). The length of the CDR3 is 15 residues. Trimming took 2 bases from V and 2 from J; bases not matched to a gene: 5. CDR3: CASSIMAGGTYEQYF. The CDR3 coding sequence is TGTGCCAGTAGTATAATGGCAGGGGGCACCTACGAGCAGTACTTC.

The table lists this clone with a count of one. This chain links TRBV5-1 with TRBJ2-5; D call uncertain. Trimming took 1 base from V and 1 from J, leaving 5 bases between them. Germline V gene lookup returns CDR1 SGHRS and CDR2 YFSETQ. This CDR3 contains 13 residues. In nucleotides, the CDR3 is TGCGCCAGCAGCTTGCGAGTCCAAGAGACCCAGTACTTC. This sequence encodes CASSLRVQETQYF.

The rearrangement uses TRBV30 and TRBJ1-6; maybe TRBD1 (5 bases). This CDR3 is built from 15 residues. The germline V gene has CDR1 GTSNPN and CDR2 SVGIG (reference sequence). The V end lost 3 bases, the J end lost 0 bases, and 9 bases lay between the germline ends. CDR3 in amino acids: CAWSRDSSYNSPLHF. The CDR3 DNA reads as TGTGCCTGGAGCCGCGACAGCTCCTATAATTCACCCCTCCACTTT. The variable domain in full, with the rest retrieved from reference TRBV30 and TRBJ1-6, is SQTIHQWPATLVQPVGSPLSLECTVEGTSNPNLYWYRQAAGRGLQLLFYSVGIGQISSEVPQNLSASRPQDRQFILSSKKLLLSDSGFYLCAWSRDSSYNSPLHFGNGTRLTVT.

The gene calls are TRBV27 and TRBJ2-1; a possible D gene is TRBD2 (7 bases). The CDR3 spans 15 residues. V lost 4 bases and J 2 bases, leaving 12 bases between the germline ends. Germline CDR1 is MNHEY and CDR2 is SMNVEV (reference sequence). CDR3 sequence: CASSSPGGPYNEQFF. The DNA for the CDR3 is TGTGCCAGCAGTTCTCCGGGGGGCCCCTACAATGAGCAGTTCTTC.

V usage is TRBV7-9 and J usage is TRBJ1-6; 8 nucleotides match TRBD1. Looked up from germline, CDR1 is SEHNR and CDR2 is FQNEAQ (reference sequence). This CDR3 spans 15 amino acids. V shed 3 bases, J shed 6 bases, and the junction held 4 bases outside the gene matches. This chain's CDR3 is CASSLNDRGNSPLHF. The CDR3, as DNA: TGTGCCAGCAGCTTGAACGACAGGGGTAATTCACCCCTCCACTTT.

This clone has just a few counts. J is TRBJ2-7 and V is TRBV5-6, with D maybe TRBD1 (5 bases). Trimming removed 0 bases at V and 2 bases at J, with 15 bases between. This CDR3 contains 16 residues. The germline CDR1 and CDR2 sequences are SGHDT and YYEEEE. DNA of the CDR3: TGTGCCAGCAGCTTGGTGCGGATCAGGGATACCTACGAGCAGTACTTC. Residues: CASSLVRIRDTYEQYF.

In this sample, this clone turned up once. The V gene is TRBV18, the J gene TRBJ2-7; D may be TRBD2 (5 bases). The CDR3 length is 13 residues. Trimming cost V 2 bases and J 4 bases, with 9 bases left between them. Germline V gene data show CDR1 as KGHSH and CDR2 as LQKENI. The CDR3 is CASSPISGYEQYF. The CDR3 DNA is TGTGCCAGCTCACCAATAAGCGGATACGAGCAGTACTTC.

The chain recombines TRBV7-9 with TRBJ2-7; D perhaps matches TRBD1 (7 bases). Germline V CDR1 and CDR2: SEHNR, FQNEAQ (reference sequence). V lost 0 bases and J lost 4, with 19 bases in between. This CDR3 is 17 amino acids long. CDR3 bases: TGTGCCAGCAGCTTAGCCCGGGGGCAGGGGGTCCTATACGAGCAGTACTTC. It translates to CASSLARGQGVLYEQYF.

The CDR3 loop reads CASSRRTADATNEKLFF. CDR3 DNA sequence: TGTGCCAGCAGCAGGCGGACAGCCGATGCAACTAATGAAAAACTGTTTTTT. The J gene is TRBJ1-4, the V gene TRBV5-4; a possible D gene is TRBD1 (6 bases). Trimming pared 4 bases from V and 0 bases from J, leaving 16 bases between. Looked up from germline, CDR1 is SGHNT and CDR2 is YYREEE (reference sequence). The CDR3 runs 17 residues.

The chain uses TRBV11-3 and TRBJ2-7; 9 positions match TRBD1. This CDR3 has 15 residues. Germline assignment: CDR1 SGHNT and CDR2 YENEEA. V lost 1 base to trimming and J lost 5 bases; unmatched junction nucleotides: 6. CDR3: CASSLGGTGTDEQYF. DNA of the CDR3: TGTGCCAGCAGCTTAGGGGGGACAGGGACGGACGAGCAGTACTTC.

The chain recombines TRBV15 with TRBJ1-1, with unresolved D. The V end lost 1 base, the J end lost 5 bases, and 11 bases lay between the germline ends. Looked up from germline, CDR1 is LNHNV and CDR2 is YYDKDF (reference sequence). The CDR3 is 14 residues long. CDR3 sequence (DNA): TGTGCCACCAGCAGAGCGGTGGAGGGAACTGAAGCTTTCTTT. It is translated as CATSRAVEGTEAFF.

The chain joins TRBV11-2 to TRBJ1-6; D perhaps matches TRBD1 (6 bases). This CDR3 has 18 residues. Germline values: CDR1 SGHAT, CDR2 FQNNGV. V lost 1 base, J lost 0 bases, and 13 bases lay in between. For the CDR3, the DNA is TGTGCCAGCAGCTTAGGGGGGCCAGGGAGCTCCTATAATTCACCCCTCCACTTT. Amino acid sequence: CASSLGGPGSSYNSPLHF. The entire variable domain, with the rest obtained from reference TRBV11-2 and TRBJ1-6, is as follows: EAGVAQSPRYKIIEKRQSVAFWCNPISGHATLYWYQQILGQGPKLLIQFQNNGVVDDSQLPKDRFSAERLKGVDSTLKIQPAKLEDSAVYLCASSLGGPGSSYNSPLHFGNGTRLTVT.

This clone has only a few counts. J is TRBJ2-3 and V is TRBV13; 8 nucleotides agree with TRBD1. The CDR3 is 16 residues long. V dropped 6 bases and J dropped 0; count of bases not matched to a gene: 8. The germline V gene encodes CDR1 PRHDT and CDR2 FYEKMQ (reference sequence). The CDR3 here is CASSRGDRSSTDTQYF. The CDR3 DNA reads as TGTGCCAGCAGTCGCGGGGACAGGTCTAGCACAGATACGCAGTATTTT.

V and J are TRBV12-5 and TRBJ1-3; no reliable D call. This CDR3 contains 15 residues. V shed 2 bases and J shed 4 bases, with 12 bases lying between them. The V gene's germline CDR1 is LGHNT and CDR2 FRNRAP. The CDR3 region is CASGLTQGAGNTIYF. CDR3 coding DNA: TGTGCTAGTGGTTTGACTCAAGGAGCAGGAAACACCATATATTTT. Full variable domain (remainder filled in from reference TRBV12-5 and TRBJ1-3): DARVTQTPRHKVTEMGQEVTMRCQPILGHNTVFWYRQTMMQGLELLAYFRNRAPLDDSGMPKDRFSAEMPDATLATLKIQPSEPRDSAVYFCASGLTQGAGNTIYFGEGSWLTVV.

This clone was seen only once. The chain combines TRBV9 with TRBJ1-3; 10 bases agree with TRBD1. The CDR3 is made up of 16 amino acids. Germline V gene lookup returns CDR1 SGDLS and CDR2 YYNGEE. The J segment lost 5 bases and the V segment lost 2 bases, leaving 7 bases of the junction unmatched. As DNA, the CDR3 is TGTGCCAGCAGCGTGACCGGGACAGGGGCCAGAAACACCATATATTTT. Its translation is CASSVTGTGARNTIYF.

This chain uses TRBV5-3 with TRBJ2-7, with 11 bases lining up with TRBD1. TRBV5-3 is an ORF for which the function is uncertain. The CDR3 is 15 amino acids. V lost 2 bases to trimming and J lost 3 bases; unmatched junction nucleotides: 4. CDR3 nucleotide sequence: TGTGCCAGAAGCTTTCGGACAGGGGGCAGCTACGAGCAGTACTTC. It is translated as CARSFRTGGSYEQYF.

In regard to this clone: The sample has other DNA sequences that encode this CDR3 too. This chain links TRBV6-1 with TRBJ2-7, with D unresolved. With 2 bases removed from V and 3 bases from J, the gap between germline ends came to 5 bases. The CDR3 loop spans 12 amino acids. In germline, CDR1 is MNHNS, CDR2 SASEGT. In nucleotides, the CDR3 is TGTGCCAGCAGTGAAAGACTCTACGAGCAGTACTTC. Translation gives CASSERLYEQYF.

V is TRBV18 and J is TRBJ1-1, with 9 bases aligning to TRBD1. The CDR3 sequence is 14 residues long. Per the germline V gene, CDR1 is KGHSH and CDR2 is LQKENI. The ends lost 2 bases at V and 4 bases at J; junction bases unmatched: 2. The CDR3 reads CASSPETGGTEAFF. As DNA, the CDR3 is TGTGCCAGCTCACCAGAGACAGGGGGCACTGAAGCTTTCTTT.